These 12 T cell receptor beta chains share one sample of origin, sequenced in a study of PD-1 blockade in classical Hodgkin lymphoma. Method: immunoSEQ multiplex PCR; TCRdb's copy keeps in-frame clones and lacks some. The sample yields tens of thousands of clones, 65% to 85% seen once. All trial patients relapsed after autologous stem cell transplantation. The sequencing used peripheral blood mononuclear cells (PBMCs), collected at baseline. Receptor source: a human donor with classical Hodgkin lymphoma.

This rearrangement joins TRBV5-6 to TRBJ1-1, with D uncertain. Germline V gene data show CDR1 as SGHDT and CDR2 as YYEEEE. This CDR3 is 13 amino acids long. V shed 1 base and J shed 4 bases, with 8 bases lying between them. The CDR3 DNA reads TGTGCCAGCAGCTTGCCCGGGCCCACTGAAGCTTTCTTT. Its translation: CASSLPGPTEAFF.

The rearrangement uses TRBV7-3 and TRBJ2-3, with 8 bases identical to TRBD1. The CDR3 length is 15 residues. With V trimmed by 3 bases and J by 2 bases, 4 bases remained unmatched. Per germline, CDR1 SGHTA and CDR2 FQGTGA. The CDR3 DNA reads as TGTGCCAGCAGCTTTAGACAGGGGCTCACAGATACGCAGTATTTT. It encodes CASSFRQGLTDTQYF.

The rearrangement uses TRBV6-1 and TRBJ2-1; TRBD2 matches at 7 bases. CDR1 and CDR2 (germline): MNHNS, SASEGT. This CDR3 has 12 residues. V was clipped by 6 bases and J by 6 bases; unmatched bases: 2. CDR3 in DNA: TGTGCCAGCAGGGGGGGGGTCAATGAGCAGTTCTTC. It is translated as CASRGGVNEQFF.

V gene TRBV6-1 combines with J gene TRBJ1-2, with 9 bases aligning to TRBD1. The CDR3 length is 15 residues. Trimming at V came to 2 bases and at J to 5 bases, leaving 6 bases not matched to a gene. CDR1 and CDR2 (germline): MNHNS, SASEGT. CDR3 in amino acids: CASSESAGQGYGYTF. CDR3 DNA: TGTGCCAGCAGTGAATCAGCGGGACAGGGTTATGGCTACACCTTC.

The rearrangement joins TRBV30 to TRBJ2-1; 9 bases map to TRBD2. The CDR3 has 16 residues. Trimming took 0 bases from V and 5 from J; bases not matched to a gene: 8. Per germline, CDR1 GTSNPN and CDR2 SVGIG (reference sequence). The CDR3: CAWSVRRTSAHNEQFF. CDR3 sequence (DNA): TGTGCCTGGAGTGTACGCAGGACTAGCGCCCACAATGAGCAGTTCTTC.

This clone was detected once. This rearrangement joins TRBV4-1 to TRBJ2-7; D call uncertain. The CDR3 is made up of 15 amino acids. V lost 0 bases to trimming and J lost 5 bases, with 14 bases between them. Germline loops: CDR1 MGHRA, CDR2 YSYEKL. This chain's CDR3 is CASSQEAGRADEQYF. The CDR3, as DNA: TGCGCCAGCAGCCAAGAGGCAGGACGGGCTGACGAGCAGTACTTC.

The V gene is TRBV19, the J gene TRBJ2-3; 8 positions match TRBD2. The germline V gene encodes CDR1 LNHDA and CDR2 SQIVND (reference sequence). V was pared by 6 bases and J by 4 bases, with 6 bases of the junction left unmatched. CDR3 size: 14 residues. This CDR3 reads CASRDGGGPDTQYF. CDR3 sequence (DNA): TGTGCCAGTAGAGACGGGGGGGGACCAGATACGCAGTATTTT.

By sample share, this clone is medium-sized (0.01 to 0.1%). The rearrangement links TRBV30 to TRBJ1-1, with D unclear. This CDR3 is built from 11 residues. The germline gives CDR1 GTSNPN, CDR2 SVGIG (reference sequence). The V end was cut by 5 bases, the J end by 5 bases, with 9 bases between. The CDR3 loop is CAWDPGTEAFF. CDR3 bases: TGTGCCTGGGACCCGGGGACTGAAGCTTTCTTT. The full variable domain, its missing parts supplied by reference TRBV30 and TRBJ1-1, is SQTIHQWPATLVQPVGSPLSLECTVEGTSNPNLYWYRQAAGRGLQLLFYSVGIGQISSEVPQNLSASRPQDRQFILSSKKLLLSDSGFYLCAWDPGTEAFFGQGTRLTVV.

The genes are TRBV11-2 and TRBJ2-7, with a weak D call TRBD1 (5 bases). V lost 3 bases to trimming and J lost 0 bases, with 9 bases between them. This CDR3 has 14 residues. Germline V gene lookup returns CDR1 SGHAT and CDR2 FQNNGV. The CDR3 protein is CASSLSTGSYEQYF. CDR3 coding DNA: TGTGCCAGCAGCTTGAGTACAGGCTCCTACGAGCAGTACTTC.

The chain is built from TRBV6-6 and TRBJ1-1; D is perhaps TRBD1 (6 bases). The germline V gene has CDR1 MNHNY and CDR2 SVGAGI (reference sequence). CDR3 length: 12 residues. Trimming cost V 7 bases and J 7 bases, with 13 bases left between them. The CDR3 protein is CASKRGGFEAFF. The CDR3 DNA sequence: TGTGCCAGCAAAAGAGGGGGATTTGAAGCTTTCTTT.

The rearrangement uses TRBV19 and TRBJ1-5; D gene ambiguous. Trimming pared 1 base from V and 5 bases from J, leaving 3 bases between. The germline V gene has CDR1 LNHDA and CDR2 SQIVND (reference sequence). This CDR3 comprises 12 residues. The chain's CDR3 is CASSIVHQPQHF. DNA of the CDR3: TGTGCCAGTAGTATAGTTCATCAGCCCCAGCATTTT.

The rearrangement uses TRBV5-1 and TRBJ1-2; perhaps TRBD1 as D (5 bases). Trimming cost V 3 bases and J 0 bases, with 6 bases left between them. The CDR3 extends over 13 amino acids. CDR1 is SGHRS and CDR2 is YFSETQ in the germline V gene. CDR3 residues: CASSSGPNYGYTF. The CDR3 bases are TGCGCCAGCAGCTCGGGACCTAACTATGGCTACACCTTC.